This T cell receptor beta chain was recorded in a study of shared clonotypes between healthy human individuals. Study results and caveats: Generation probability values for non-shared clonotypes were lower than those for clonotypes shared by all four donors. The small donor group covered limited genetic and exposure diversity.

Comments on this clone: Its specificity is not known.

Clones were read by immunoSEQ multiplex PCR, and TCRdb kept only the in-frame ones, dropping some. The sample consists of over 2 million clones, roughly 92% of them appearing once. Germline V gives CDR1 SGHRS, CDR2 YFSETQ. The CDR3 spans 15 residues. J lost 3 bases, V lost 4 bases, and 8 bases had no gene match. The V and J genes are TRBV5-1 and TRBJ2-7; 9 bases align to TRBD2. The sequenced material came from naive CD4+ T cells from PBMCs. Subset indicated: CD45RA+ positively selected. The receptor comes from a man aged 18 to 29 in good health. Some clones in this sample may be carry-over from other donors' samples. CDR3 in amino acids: CASSILAGYHYEQYF. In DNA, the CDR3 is TGCGCCAGCAGCATTCTAGCGGGATATCACTACGAGCAGTACTTC.